This T cell receptor beta chain was identified during a study of blood T cell repertoires in COVID-19. Study in general: PBMCs, B-cell-depleted T cells, or T cells were the source of the cDNA or gDNA that made up the material.

The germline gives CDR1 SGHTA, CDR2 FQGNSA. The CDR3 contains 14 residues. Trimming removed 5 bases from V and 1 base from J, with 11 bases in between. The repertoire was sequenced with immunoSEQ multiplex PCR; TCRdb's copy has only in-frame clones and lacks some. The table shows around 35,000 clones, with approximately 91% occurring only once. The clonotype originates from a human donor in a cohort sampled during active COVID-19. Sequencing was performed on peripheral blood. The V and J genes are TRBV7-2 and TRBJ2-5; a possible D gene is TRBD1 (6 bases). CDR3 nucleotides: TGTGCCAGCAGCGTCGGGACAATCCAAGAGACCCAGTACTTC. It codes for CASSVGTIQETQYF.